The 20 T cell receptor beta chains below were found in one sample sequenced in a study of Ad26.COV2.S vaccination and SARS-CoV-2 variants (dated by TCRdb to 2020 to 2022). The sample's treatment or condition label, in plain terms: 19 received Ad26.COV2.S at low or high dose, single or two shots; roughly 5 received placebo; per-sample allocation not given. For vaccine and placebo recipients, the sequenced repertoires came from samples collected on day 63 after the first injection. The library was generated by the immunoSEQ multiplex PCR assay. The source is immuneACCESS, and TCRdb retained only in-frame sequences with V and J called. Part of the clones is not carried over; for the studies checked, unresolved V genes explain less than half of this, and the remainder is unexplained. The sample records about 400,000 clones, 92% of which are singletons. Approximately 1.6% of the sample rests with the top ten.

Here the sequenced sample was peripheral blood, taken in a trial of Ad26.COV2.S vaccine versus placebo. Receptors originate from a person between 18 and 65 years old who received the Ad26.COV2.S COVID-19 vaccine or a placebo.

As DNA, the CDR3 is TGCGCCAGCAGCCAAGTGCAGGGGTCCTACAATGAGCAGTTCTTC. Residues: CASSQVQGSYNEQFF. The chain links TRBV4-3 to TRBJ2-1; possibly TRBD1 for D (6 bases). The germline V gene has CDR1 LGHNA and CDR2 YSLEER. The CDR3 is made up of 15 amino acids. Trimming shortened V by 1 base and J by 1 base, and 8 bases separated the two germline ends.

The CDR3 bases are TGCGCCAGCAGCCCCACTTTACCGGGCAGGGGTAACGAGCAGTACTTC. Protein sequence: CASSPTLPGRGNEQYF. The rearrangement joins TRBV4-3 to TRBJ2-7; D possibly corresponds to TRBD1 (6 bases). V gave up 4 bases and J gave up 5 bases, with 21 bases separating them. CDR1 and CDR2 from the germline V gene are LGHNA and YSLEER. This CDR3 comprises 16 residues.

The chain has TRBV10-2 and TRBJ2-2, with 7 bases identical to TRBD1. Trimming removed 8 bases from V and 6 bases from J; junction bases left unmatched: 9. Per the germline V gene, CDR1 is WSHSY and CDR2 is SAAADI. The CDR3 is 14 amino acids. The chain's CDR3 is CASSDRERAGELFF. Written as DNA, the CDR3 is TGCGCCAGCTCAGACAGGGAACGAGCCGGGGAGCTGTTTTTT.

The chain links TRBV5-1 to TRBJ1-3; D is ambiguous. CDR1 is SGHRS and CDR2 is YFSETQ in the germline V gene. The CDR3 covers 16 residues. Trimming removed 3 bases from V and 0 bases from J, with 13 bases in between. CDR3 in amino acids: CASSSSRSNSGNTIYF. As DNA, the CDR3 is TGCGCCAGCAGCTCGTCGAGGTCCAACTCTGGAAACACCATATATTTT.

The V gene is TRBV7-9, the J gene TRBJ2-7; 7 bases align to TRBD1. V lost 3 bases and J lost 3; bases outside the gene matches: 5. CDR1 is SEHNR and CDR2 is FQNEAQ in the germline V gene (reference sequence). CDR3 length: 14 amino acids. CDR3 DNA sequence: TGTGCCAGCAGCTTCGGGACAGCACTCTACGAGCAGTACTTC. Translating gives CASSFGTALYEQYF.

The J gene is TRBJ2-1, the V gene TRBV11-2, with 9 bases that match TRBD1. The CDR3 totals 15 residues. In germline, CDR1 is SGHAT, CDR2 FQNNGV. The trim removed 5 bases at V and 4 bases at J, leaving 6 bases unmatched. The CDR3 is CASSRGTGSYNEQFF. The CDR3 nucleotides are TGTGCCAGCAGCAGGGGGACAGGGTCGTACAATGAGCAGTTCTTC.

The V and J genes are TRBV18 and TRBJ2-5; 8 bases are a match to TRBD2. The V and J ends lost 1 base and 1 base, in that order; junction bases with no gene match: 2. Germline values: CDR1 KGHSH, CDR2 LQKENI. The CDR3 extends over 15 amino acids. The CDR3 protein is CASSPQRGGQETQYF. For the CDR3, the DNA is TGTGCCAGCTCACCACAACGGGGGGGCCAAGAGACCCAGTACTTC.

The V and J genes are TRBV12-3 or TRBV12-4 and TRBJ1-6, with D possibly being TRBD1 (5 bases). The V gene lost 6 bases and the J gene lost 11 bases, with 14 bases spanning the gap. This CDR3 spans 13 amino acids. The CDR3 bases are TGTGCCAGCAGAACCGACAGAGCGGCACCCCTCCACTTT. It encodes CASRTDRAAPLHF.

The genes are TRBV5-5 and TRBJ2-7, with 8 nucleotides matching TRBD1. V gave up 0 bases and J gave up 5 bases; unmatched junction bases: 4. Germline V lookup: CDR1 SGHKS, CDR2 YYEKEE (reference sequence). The CDR3 consists of 14 residues. The CDR3 spells CASSLGTGFNEQYF. In nucleotides, the CDR3 is TGTGCCAGCAGCTTGGGGACAGGGTTCAACGAGCAGTACTTC. Filled out from reference TRBV5-5 and TRBJ2-7, the complete variable domain reads DAGVTQSPTHLIKTRGQQVTLRCSPISGHKSVSWYQQVLGQGPQFIFQYYEKEERGRGNFPDRFSARQFPNYSSELNVNALLLGDSALYLCASSLGTGFNEQYFGPGTRLTVT.

V is TRBV2 and J is TRBJ1-5; weak D call: TRBD1 (5 bases). V shed 2 bases and J shed 0 bases, with 11 bases lying between them. The germline gives CDR1 SNHLY, CDR2 FYNNEI. The CDR3 runs to 16 residues. CDR3 amino acids: CASSENRQNSNQPQHF. The DNA of the CDR3 is TGTGCCAGCAGTGAAAACCGACAGAATAGCAATCAGCCCCAGCATTTT. The variable domain in full, with the rest retrieved from reference TRBV2 and TRBJ1-5, is EPEVTQTPSHQVTQMGQEVILRCVPISNHLYFYWYRQILGQKVEFLVSFYNNEISEKSEIFDDQFSVERPDGSNFTLKIRSTKLEDSAMYFCASSENRQNSNQPQHFGDGTRLSIL.

The CDR3 spells CASSQVSGGDKTQYF. In nucleotides, the CDR3 is TGCGCCAGCAGCCAAGTCAGCGGGGGGGATAAGACCCAGTACTTC. The V and J genes are TRBV4-1 and TRBJ2-5; 10 nucleotides agree with TRBD2. CDR3 length: 15 residues. Germline CDR1 is MGHRA and CDR2 is YSYEKL. The V segment lost 1 base and the J segment 6 bases; nucleotides outside the gene matches: 5.

This chain connects TRBV3-1 (or the pseudogene TRBV3-2) to TRBJ2-7; D is possibly TRBD2 (6 bases). There are 16 residues in the CDR3. Germline loops: CDR1 LGHDT, CDR2 YNNKEL (reference sequence). Deletions cut 5 bases from V and 4 bases from J, with 21 bases between. The CDR3 region is CASSIGTPYTAYEQYF. In DNA form, the CDR3 reads TGTGCCAGCAGCATCGGGACTCCTTATACCGCTTACGAGCAGTACTTC.

The chain links TRBV20-1 to TRBJ2-7; D gene ambiguous. The CDR3 contains 10 residues. Germline V gene data show CDR1 as DFQATT and CDR2 as SNEGSKA (reference sequence). Trimming pared 4 bases from V and 3 bases from J, leaving 4 bases between. CDR3 in amino acids: CSATDYEQYF. The CDR3 bases are TGCAGTGCTACAGACTACGAGCAGTACTTC.

The chain combines TRBV9 with TRBJ2-3; 7 bases align to TRBD2. The J segment lost 0 bases and the V segment lost 4 bases, leaving 8 bases of the junction unmatched. Germline V gene sequence: CDR1 SGDLS, CDR2 YYNGEE. CDR3 length: 16 amino acids. CDR3 sequence: CASSPMGGDSTDTQYF. The CDR3 DNA reads TGTGCCAGCAGCCCCATGGGGGGGGACAGCACAGATACGCAGTATTTT. Full variable domain (rest looked up from reference TRBV9 and TRBJ2-3): DSGVTQTPKHLITATGQRVTLRCSPRSGDLSVYWYQQSLDQGLQFLIQYYNGEERAKGNILERFSAQQFPDLHSELNLSSLELGDSALYFCASSPMGGDSTDTQYFGPGTRLTVL.

The genes are TRBV30 and TRBJ1-1; TRBD1 matches 11 bases. Germline CDR1 and CDR2: GTSNPN and SVGIG (reference sequence). V was clipped by 8 bases and J by 4 bases; unmatched bases: 0. The CDR3 consists of 11 residues. The CDR3 coding sequence is TGTGCCGGGACAGGGGGCACTGAAGCTTTCTTT. This translates into CAGTGGTEAFF.

The chain uses TRBV3-1 (or the pseudogene TRBV3-2) and TRBJ1-4; no clear D gene. V shed 5 bases and J shed 0 bases, with 7 bases lying between them. The CDR3 contains 14 residues. The V gene's germline CDR1 is LGHDT and CDR2 YNNKEL (reference sequence). In DNA, the CDR3 is TGTGCCAGCAGCTTCAGCGCAACTAATGAAAAACTGTTTTTT. Translated: CASSFSATNEKLFF.

The rearrangement links TRBV5-1 to TRBJ2-7; the D is unclear. CDR3 length: 13 residues. Trimming pared 2 bases from V and 5 bases from J, leaving 11 bases between. Looked up from germline, CDR1 is SGHRS and CDR2 is YFSETQ. In DNA, the CDR3 is TGCGCCAGCAGCTTTTCGGGCGGCAACGAGCAGTACTTC. Translation: CASSFSGGNEQYF.

The CDR3 DNA sequence: TGTGCCAGCAGCTACGAGGGGACCAATGAGCAGTTCTTC. It is translated as CASSYEGTNEQFF. The rearrangement links TRBV5-4 to TRBJ2-1; perhaps D is TRBD1 or TRBD2 (5 bases each). The CDR3 runs to 13 residues. Germline V lookup: CDR1 SGHNT, CDR2 YYREEE (reference sequence). The V and J ends lost 3 bases and 6 bases respectively, with 10 bases between them.

The J gene is TRBJ2-2, the V gene TRBV2, with 9 bases identical to TRBD1. The V gene end was trimmed by 8 bases and the J gene end by 5 bases; junction bases not matched to a gene: 6. Germline V lookup: CDR1 SNHLY, CDR2 FYNNEI. The CDR3 covers 14 residues. The CDR3 here is CASVGTGSTGELFF. The CDR3 nucleotides are TGTGCCAGCGTCGGGACAGGGAGTACCGGGGAGCTGTTTTTT.

The chain is built from TRBV21-1 and TRBJ1-4; the listed D gene, TRBD1, was not tested against the DNA. TRBV21-1 is described as a pseudogene. This CDR3 region has 14 residues. CDR3 protein: CASRTTGGAEKLFF. The CDR3, as DNA: TGTGCCAGCAGGACGACAGGGGGGGCCGAAAAACTGTTTTTT.